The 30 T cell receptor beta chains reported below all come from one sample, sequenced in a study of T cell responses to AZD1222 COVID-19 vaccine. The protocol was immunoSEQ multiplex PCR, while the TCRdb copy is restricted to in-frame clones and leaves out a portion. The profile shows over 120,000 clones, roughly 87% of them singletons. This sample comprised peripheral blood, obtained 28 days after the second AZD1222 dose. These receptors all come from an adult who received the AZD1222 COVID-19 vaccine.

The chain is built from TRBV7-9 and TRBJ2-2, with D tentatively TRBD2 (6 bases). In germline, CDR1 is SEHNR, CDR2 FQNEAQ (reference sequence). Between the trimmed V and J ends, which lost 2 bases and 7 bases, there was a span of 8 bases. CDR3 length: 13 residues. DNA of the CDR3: TGTGCCAGCAGCTTACCAGCGGGCGGGGAGCTGTTTTTT. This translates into CASSLPAGGELFF.

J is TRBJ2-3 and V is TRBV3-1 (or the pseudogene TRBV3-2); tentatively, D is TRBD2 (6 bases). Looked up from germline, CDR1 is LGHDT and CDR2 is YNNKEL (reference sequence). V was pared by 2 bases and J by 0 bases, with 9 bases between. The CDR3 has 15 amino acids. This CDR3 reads CASSQNGGSTDTQYF. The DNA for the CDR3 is TGTGCCAGCAGCCAAAATGGAGGGAGCACAGATACGCAGTATTTT.

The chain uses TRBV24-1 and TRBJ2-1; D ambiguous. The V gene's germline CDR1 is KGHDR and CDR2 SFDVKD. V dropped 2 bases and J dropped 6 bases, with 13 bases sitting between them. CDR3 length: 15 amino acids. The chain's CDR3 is CATSDSSVVSNEQFF. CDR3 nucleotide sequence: TGTGCCACCAGTGATTCAAGCGTAGTATCCAATGAGCAGTTCTTC.

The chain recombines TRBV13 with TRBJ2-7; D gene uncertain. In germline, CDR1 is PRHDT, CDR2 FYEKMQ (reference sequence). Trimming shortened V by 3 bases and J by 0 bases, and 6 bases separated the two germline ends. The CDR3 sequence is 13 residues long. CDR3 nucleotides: TGTGCCAGCAGCTTTTCCCCCTCCTACGAGCAGTACTTC. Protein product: CASSFSPSYEQYF.

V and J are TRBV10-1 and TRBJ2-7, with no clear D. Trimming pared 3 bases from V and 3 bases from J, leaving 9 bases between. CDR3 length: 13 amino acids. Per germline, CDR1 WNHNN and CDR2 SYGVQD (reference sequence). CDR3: CASSEGIGYEQYF. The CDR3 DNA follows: TGCGCCAGCAGTGAAGGGATCGGCTACGAGCAGTACTTC.

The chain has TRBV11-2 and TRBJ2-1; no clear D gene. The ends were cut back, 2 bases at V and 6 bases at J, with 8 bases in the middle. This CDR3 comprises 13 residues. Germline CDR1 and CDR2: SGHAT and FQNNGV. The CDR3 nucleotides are TGTGCCAGCAGCTTATCGTCTCCCAATGAGCAGTTCTTC. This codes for CASSLSSPNEQFF.

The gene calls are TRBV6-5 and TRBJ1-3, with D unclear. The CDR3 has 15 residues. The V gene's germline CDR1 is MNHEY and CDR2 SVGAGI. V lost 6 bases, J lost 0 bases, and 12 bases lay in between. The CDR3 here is CASRPGPGSGNTIYF. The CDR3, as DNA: TGTGCCAGCAGACCCGGGCCGGGCTCTGGAAACACCATATATTTT.

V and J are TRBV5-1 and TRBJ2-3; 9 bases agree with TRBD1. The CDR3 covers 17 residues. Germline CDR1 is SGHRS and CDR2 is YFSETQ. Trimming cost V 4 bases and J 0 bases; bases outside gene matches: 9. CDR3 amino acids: CASSTPQGAYSTDTQYF. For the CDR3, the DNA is TGCGCCAGCAGCACTCCACAGGGGGCCTATAGCACAGATACGCAGTATTTT.

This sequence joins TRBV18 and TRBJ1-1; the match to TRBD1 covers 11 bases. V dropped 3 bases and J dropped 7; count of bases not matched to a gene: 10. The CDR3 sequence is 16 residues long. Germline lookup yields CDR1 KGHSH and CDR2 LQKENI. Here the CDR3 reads CASSPRLDRGRIEAFF. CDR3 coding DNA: TGTGCCAGCTCACCCCGACTGGACAGGGGGCGGATTGAAGCTTTCTTT.

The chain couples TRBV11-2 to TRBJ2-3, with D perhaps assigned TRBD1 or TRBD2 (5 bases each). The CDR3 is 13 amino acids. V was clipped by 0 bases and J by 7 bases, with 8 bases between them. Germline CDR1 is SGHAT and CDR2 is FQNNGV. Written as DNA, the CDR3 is TGTGCCAGCAGCTTAGATAGGGGACATACGCAGTATTTT. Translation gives CASSLDRGHTQYF.

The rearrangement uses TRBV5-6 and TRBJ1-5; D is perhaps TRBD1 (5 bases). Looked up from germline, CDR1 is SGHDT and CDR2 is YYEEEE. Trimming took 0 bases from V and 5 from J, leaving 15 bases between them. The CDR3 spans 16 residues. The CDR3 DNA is TGTGCCAGCAGCTTGGCGGGGGGATCTGGGGATCAGCCCCAGCATTTT. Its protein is CASSLAGGSGDQPQHF.

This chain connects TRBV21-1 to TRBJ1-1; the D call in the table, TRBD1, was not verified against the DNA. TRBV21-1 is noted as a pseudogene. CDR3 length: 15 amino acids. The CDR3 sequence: CASSKGSTRQGRAFF. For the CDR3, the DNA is TGTGCCAGCAGCAAAGGGTCGACGCGACAGGGGAGGGCTTTCTTT.

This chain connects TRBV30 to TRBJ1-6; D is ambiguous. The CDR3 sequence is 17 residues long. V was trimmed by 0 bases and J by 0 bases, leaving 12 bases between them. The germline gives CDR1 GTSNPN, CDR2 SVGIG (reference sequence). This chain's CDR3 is CAWSVRLGSSYNSPLHF. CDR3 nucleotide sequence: TGTGCCTGGAGTGTACGTCTGGGAAGCTCCTATAATTCACCCCTCCACTTT.

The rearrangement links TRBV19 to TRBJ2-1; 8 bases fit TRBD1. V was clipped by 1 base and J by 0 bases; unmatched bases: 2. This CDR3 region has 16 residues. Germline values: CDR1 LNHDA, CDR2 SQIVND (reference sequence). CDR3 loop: CASSIGTGRSYNEQFF. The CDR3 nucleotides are TGTGCCAGTAGTATAGGGACAGGGCGCTCCTACAATGAGCAGTTCTTC. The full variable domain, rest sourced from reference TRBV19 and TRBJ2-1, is DGGITQSPKYLFRKEGQNVTLSCEQNLNHDAMYWYRQDPGQGLRLIYYSQIVNDFQKGDIAEGYSVSREKKESFPLTVTSAQKNPTAFYLCASSIGTGRSYNEQFFGPGTRLTVL.

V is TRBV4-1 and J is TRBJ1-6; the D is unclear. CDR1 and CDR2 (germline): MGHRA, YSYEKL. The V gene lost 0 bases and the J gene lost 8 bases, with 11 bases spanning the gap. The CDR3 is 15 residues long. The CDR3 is CASSQDDGRDSPLHF. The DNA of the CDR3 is TGCGCCAGCAGCCAAGACGACGGGAGGGATTCACCCCTCCACTTT.

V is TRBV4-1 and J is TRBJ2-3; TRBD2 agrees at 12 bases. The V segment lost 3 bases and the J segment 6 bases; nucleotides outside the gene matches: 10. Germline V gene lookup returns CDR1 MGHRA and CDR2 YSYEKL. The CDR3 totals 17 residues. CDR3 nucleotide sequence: TGCGCCAGCAGCCACCCGACTAGCGGGAGTTCAGGTGATACGCAGTATTTT. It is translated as CASSHPTSGSSGDTQYF.

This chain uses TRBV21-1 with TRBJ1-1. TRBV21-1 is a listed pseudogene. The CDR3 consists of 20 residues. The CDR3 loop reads CASSKVPPGTAVVLNTEAFF. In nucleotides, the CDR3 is TGTGCCAGCAGCAAAGTTCCACCCGGGACGGCAGTCGTATTGAACACTGAAGCTTTCTTT.

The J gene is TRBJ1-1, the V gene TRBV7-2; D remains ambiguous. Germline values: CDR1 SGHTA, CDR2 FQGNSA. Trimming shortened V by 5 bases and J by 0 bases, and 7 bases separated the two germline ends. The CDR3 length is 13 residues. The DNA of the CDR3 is TGTGCCAGCAGCACGGACGTGAACACTGAAGCTTTCTTT. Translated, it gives CASSTDVNTEAFF.

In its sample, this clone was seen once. The CDR3 DNA sequence: TGTGCCAGTAGTACAAAGACAGGCCTGAACACTGAAGCTTTCTTT. Translated: CASSTKTGLNTEAFF. The genes are TRBV19 and TRBJ1-1, with D maybe TRBD1 (6 bases). Germline assignment: CDR1 LNHDA and CDR2 SQIVND (reference sequence). The CDR3 is 15 amino acids. Trimming cost V 4 bases and J 0 bases, with 12 bases left between them. Together with reference TRBV19 and TRBJ1-1, the CDR3 gives the full variable domain: DGGITQSPKYLFRKEGQNVTLSCEQNLNHDAMYWYRQDPGQGLRLIYYSQIVNDFQKGDIAEGYSVSREKKESFPLTVTSAQKNPTAFYLCASSTKTGLNTEAFFGQGTRLTVV.

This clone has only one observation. CDR3 region: CASSSGDTQYF. The CDR3 nucleotides read TGTGCCAGCAGTTCAGGAGATACGCAGTATTTT. The chain employs TRBV12-3 or TRBV12-4 and TRBJ2-3; D unresolved. This CDR3 comprises 11 residues. With 4 bases removed from V and 5 bases from J, the gap between germline ends came to 4 bases.

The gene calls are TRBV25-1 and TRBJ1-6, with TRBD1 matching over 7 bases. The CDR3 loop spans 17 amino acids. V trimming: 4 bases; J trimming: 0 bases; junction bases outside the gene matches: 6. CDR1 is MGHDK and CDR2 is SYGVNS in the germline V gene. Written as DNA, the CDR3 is TGTGCCAGCAGTGTTGAACAGGGGAGCTCCTATAATTCACCCCTCCACTTT. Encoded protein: CASSVEQGSSYNSPLHF.

The CDR3: CATSRDDRLGEGAMNTEAFF. DNA for the CDR3: TGTGCCACCAGCAGAGATGATCGGCTGGGCGAAGGGGCCATGAACACTGAAGCTTTCTTT. The V and J genes are TRBV15 and TRBJ1-1; the D gene is possibly TRBD1 (5 bases). The germline CDR1 and CDR2 sequences are LNHNV and YYDKDF (reference sequence). The CDR3 extends over 20 amino acids. Deletions cut 0 bases from V and 0 bases from J, with 23 bases between.

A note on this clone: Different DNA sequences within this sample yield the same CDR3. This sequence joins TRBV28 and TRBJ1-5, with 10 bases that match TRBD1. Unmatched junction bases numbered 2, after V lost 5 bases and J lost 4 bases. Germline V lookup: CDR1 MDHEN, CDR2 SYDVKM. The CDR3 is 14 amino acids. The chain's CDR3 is CASSPGQGNQPQHF. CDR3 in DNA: TGTGCCAGCAGTCCGGGACAGGGGAATCAGCCCCAGCATTTT.

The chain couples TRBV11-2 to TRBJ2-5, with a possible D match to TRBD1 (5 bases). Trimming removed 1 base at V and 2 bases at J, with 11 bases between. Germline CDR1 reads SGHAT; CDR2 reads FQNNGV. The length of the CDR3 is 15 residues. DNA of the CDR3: TGTGCCAGCAGCTTAGGGGGCTTTGGGCAAGAGACCCAGTACTTC. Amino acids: CASSLGGFGQETQYF.

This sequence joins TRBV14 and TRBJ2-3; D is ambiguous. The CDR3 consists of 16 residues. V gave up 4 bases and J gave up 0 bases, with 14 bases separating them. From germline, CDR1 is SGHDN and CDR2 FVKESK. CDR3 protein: CASSRESLYSTDTQYF. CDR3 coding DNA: TGTGCCAGCAGCCGAGAGTCGCTGTATAGCACAGATACGCAGTATTTT.

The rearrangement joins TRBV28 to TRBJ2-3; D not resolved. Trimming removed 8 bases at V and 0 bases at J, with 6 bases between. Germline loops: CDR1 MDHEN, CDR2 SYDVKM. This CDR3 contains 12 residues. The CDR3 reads CASHQSTDTQYF. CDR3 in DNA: TGTGCCAGCCATCAAAGCACAGATACGCAGTATTTT. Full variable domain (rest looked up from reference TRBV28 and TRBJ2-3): DVKVTQSSRYLVKRTGEKVFLECVQDMDHENMFWYRQDPGLGLRLIYFSYDVKMKEKGDIPEGYSVSREKKERFSLILESASTNQTSMYLCASHQSTDTQYFGPGTRLTVL.

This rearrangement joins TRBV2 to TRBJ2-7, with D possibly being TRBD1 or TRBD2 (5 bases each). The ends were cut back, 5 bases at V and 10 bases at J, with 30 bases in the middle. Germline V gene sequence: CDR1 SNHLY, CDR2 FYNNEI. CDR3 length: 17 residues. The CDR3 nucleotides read TGTGCCAGCAGTCCAACCACCTACCTAGCTACCAGGGCGCGACAGTACTTC. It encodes CASSPTTYLATRARQYF.

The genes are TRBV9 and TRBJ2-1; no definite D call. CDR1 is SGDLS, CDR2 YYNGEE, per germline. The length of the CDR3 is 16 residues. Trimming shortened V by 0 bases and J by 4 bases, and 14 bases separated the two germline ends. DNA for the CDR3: TGTGCCAGCAGCGTAGGAGCGTCATCGATTTACAATGAGCAGTTCTTC. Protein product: CASSVGASSIYNEQFF.

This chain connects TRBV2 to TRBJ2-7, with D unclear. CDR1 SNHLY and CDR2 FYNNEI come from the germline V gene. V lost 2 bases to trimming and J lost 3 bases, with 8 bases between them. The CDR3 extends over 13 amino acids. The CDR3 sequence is CASSETWGYEQYF. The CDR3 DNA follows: TGTGCCAGCAGTGAAACCTGGGGCTACGAGCAGTACTTC.

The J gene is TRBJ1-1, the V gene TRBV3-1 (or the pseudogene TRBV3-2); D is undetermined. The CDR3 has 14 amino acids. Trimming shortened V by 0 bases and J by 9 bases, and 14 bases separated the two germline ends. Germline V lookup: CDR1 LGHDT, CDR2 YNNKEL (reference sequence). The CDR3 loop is CASSQDTLAQQAFF. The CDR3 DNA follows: TGTGCCAGCAGCCAAGATACTTTGGCCCAGCAAGCTTTCTTT.